The present T cell receptor (beta chain) was sequenced within a study of blood T cell repertoires in COVID-19. About the study: T cells, B-cell-depleted T cells, or PBMCs supplied cDNA or gDNA.

Original methodology: From reference gene primer amplification, estimates of nucleated cell counts were derived. TCRdb's table, derived via immunoSEQ multiplex PCR, lists solely in-frame clones and lacks some. The V and J calls and clone size were taken over from that table, and D and trimming were inferred from the DNA. Of hundreds of thousands of clones listed, about nine tenths were seen once; the top ten hold about 2.3%. The receptor was derived from a man between 18 and 35 years old with active or convalescent COVID-19. The sequenced material came from peripheral blood.

In nucleotides, the CDR3 is TGCGCCAGCAGCTTGAGGACAGATGAAAAACTGTTTTTT. Its protein product is CASSLRTDEKLFF. The rearrangement joins TRBV5-1 to TRBJ1-4, with a tentative D call TRBD1 (6 bases). V was shortened by 1 base and J by 6 bases, with 7 bases between the two germline ends. Per the germline V gene, CDR1 is SGHRS and CDR2 is YFSETQ. CDR3 size: 13 residues.